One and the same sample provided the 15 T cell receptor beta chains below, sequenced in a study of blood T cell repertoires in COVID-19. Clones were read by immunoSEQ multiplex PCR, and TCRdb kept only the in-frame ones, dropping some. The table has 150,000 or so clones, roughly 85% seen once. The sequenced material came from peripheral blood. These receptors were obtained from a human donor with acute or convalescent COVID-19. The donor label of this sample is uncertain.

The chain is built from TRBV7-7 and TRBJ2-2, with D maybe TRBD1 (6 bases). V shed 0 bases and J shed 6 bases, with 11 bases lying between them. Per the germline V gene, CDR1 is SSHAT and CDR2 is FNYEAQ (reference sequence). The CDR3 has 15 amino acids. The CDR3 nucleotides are TGTGCCAGCAGCTTAGCGCTACAGGGAGCCGGGGAGCTGTTTTTT. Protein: CASSLALQGAGELFF.

The CDR3 spells CASSPRIVSGNTIYF. The CDR3, as DNA: TGTGCCAGCAGCCCGCGGATCGTCTCTGGAAACACCATATATTTT. This chain links TRBV7-8 with TRBJ1-3; D is unclear. Trimming stripped 5 bases from V and 0 bases from J, with 11 bases between. The CDR3 totals 15 residues. Germline assignment: CDR1 SGHVS and CDR2 FQNEAQ.

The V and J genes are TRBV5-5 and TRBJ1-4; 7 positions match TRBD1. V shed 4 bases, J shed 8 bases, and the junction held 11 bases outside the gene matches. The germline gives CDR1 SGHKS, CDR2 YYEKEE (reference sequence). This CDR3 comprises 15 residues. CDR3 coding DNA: TGTGCCAGCAGCCACTTGGGGACAGTCAGAGAAAAACTGTTTTTT. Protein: CASSHLGTVREKLFF. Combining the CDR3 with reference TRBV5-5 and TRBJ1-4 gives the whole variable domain DAGVTQSPTHLIKTRGQQVTLRCSPISGHKSVSWYQQVLGQGPQFIFQYYEKEERGRGNFPDRFSARQFPNYSSELNVNALLLGDSALYLCASSHLGTVREKLFFGSGTQLSVL.

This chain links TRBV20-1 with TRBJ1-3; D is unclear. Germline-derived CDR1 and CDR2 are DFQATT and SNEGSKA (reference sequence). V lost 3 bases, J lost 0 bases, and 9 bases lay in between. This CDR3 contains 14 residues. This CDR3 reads CSASNPSSGNTIYF. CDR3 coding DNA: TGCAGTGCTAGTAATCCGAGCTCTGGAAACACCATATATTTT.

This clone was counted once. The DNA for the CDR3 is TGTGCCAGCAGTTTAGTCGGCGGGTATGGCTACACCTTC. It is translated as CASSLVGGYGYTF. The rearrangement joins TRBV28 to TRBJ1-2; D not certain. Germline CDR1 reads MDHEN; CDR2 reads SYDVKM. The CDR3 has 13 amino acids. With 2 bases removed from V and 5 bases from J, the gap between germline ends came to 9 bases.

The CDR3 DNA is TGTGCCAGCAGCCACAACCGGGACAGCAGGGAGCTGTTTTTT. This sequence encodes CASSHNRDSRELFF. This rearrangement joins TRBV14 to TRBJ2-2, with TRBD1 identical over 7 bases. With V trimmed by 3 bases and J by 9 bases, 7 bases remained unmatched. Germline CDR1 SGHDN, CDR2 FVKESK. The CDR3 length is 14 residues.

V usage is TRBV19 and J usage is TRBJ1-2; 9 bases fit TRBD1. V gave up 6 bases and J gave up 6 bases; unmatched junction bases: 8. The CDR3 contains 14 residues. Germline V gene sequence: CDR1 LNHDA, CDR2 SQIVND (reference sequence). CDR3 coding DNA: TGTGCCAGTAGCAACAGGGGGCTTATCGATGGCTACACCTTC. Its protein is CASSNRGLIDGYTF. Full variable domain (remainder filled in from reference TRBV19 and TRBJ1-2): DGGITQSPKYLFRKEGQNVTLSCEQNLNHDAMYWYRQDPGQGLRLIYYSQIVNDFQKGDIAEGYSVSREKKESFPLTVTSAQKNPTAFYLCASSNRGLIDGYTFGSGTRLTVV.

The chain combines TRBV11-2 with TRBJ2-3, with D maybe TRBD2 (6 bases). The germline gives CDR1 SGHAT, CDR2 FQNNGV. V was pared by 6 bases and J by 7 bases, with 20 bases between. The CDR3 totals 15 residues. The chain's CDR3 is CASRAGTQGGHTQYF. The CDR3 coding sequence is TGTGCCAGCAGAGCCGGGACTCAAGGAGGGCATACGCAGTATTTT.

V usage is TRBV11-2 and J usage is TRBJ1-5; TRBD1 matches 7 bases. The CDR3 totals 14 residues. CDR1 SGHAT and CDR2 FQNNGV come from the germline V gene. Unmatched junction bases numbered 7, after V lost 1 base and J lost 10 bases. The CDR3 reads CASSLASRDSPQHF. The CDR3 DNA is TGTGCCAGCAGCTTAGCTAGCCGGGACAGCCCCCAGCATTTT.

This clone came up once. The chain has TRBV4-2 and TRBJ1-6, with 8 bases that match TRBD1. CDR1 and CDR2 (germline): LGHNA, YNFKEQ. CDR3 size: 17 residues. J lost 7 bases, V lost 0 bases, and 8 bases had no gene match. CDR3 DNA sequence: TGTGCCAGCAGCCAAGAGAGCTTGGACAGGGCGAATTCACCCCTCCACTTT. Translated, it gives CASSQESLDRANSPLHF.

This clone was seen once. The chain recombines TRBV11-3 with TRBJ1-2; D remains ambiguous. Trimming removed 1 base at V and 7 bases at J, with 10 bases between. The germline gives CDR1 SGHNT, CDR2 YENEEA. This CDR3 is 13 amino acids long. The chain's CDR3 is CASSLAAYSGYTF. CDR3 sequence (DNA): TGTGCCAGCAGCTTAGCTGCTTACAGTGGCTACACCTTC.

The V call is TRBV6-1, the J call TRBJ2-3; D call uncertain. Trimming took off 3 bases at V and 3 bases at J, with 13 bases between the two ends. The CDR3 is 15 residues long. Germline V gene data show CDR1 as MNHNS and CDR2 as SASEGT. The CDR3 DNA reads TGTGCCAGCAGTGATATGGCCAGAGGTACAGATACGCAGTATTTT. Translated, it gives CASSDMARGTDTQYF.

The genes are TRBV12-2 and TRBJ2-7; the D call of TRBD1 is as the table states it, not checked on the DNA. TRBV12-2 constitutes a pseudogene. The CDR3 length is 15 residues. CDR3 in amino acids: CASRSLDRVHTKQYF. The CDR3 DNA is TGTGCAAGTCGCTCCCTGGACAGGGTGCATACGAAGCAGTACTTC.

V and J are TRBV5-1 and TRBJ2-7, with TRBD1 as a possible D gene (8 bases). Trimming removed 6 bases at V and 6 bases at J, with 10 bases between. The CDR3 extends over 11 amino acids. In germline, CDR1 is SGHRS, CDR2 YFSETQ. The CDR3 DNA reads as TGCGCCAGCAACAGGGGGGGCGAGCAGTACTTC. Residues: CASNRGGEQYF.

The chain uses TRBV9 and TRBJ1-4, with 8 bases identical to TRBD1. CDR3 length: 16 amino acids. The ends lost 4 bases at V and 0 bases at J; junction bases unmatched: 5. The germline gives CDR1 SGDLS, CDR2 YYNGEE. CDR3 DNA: TGTGCCAGCAGCTCCCACAGGGGGACAACTAATGAAAAACTGTTTTTT. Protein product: CASSSHRGTTNEKLFF.